What follows are 17 T cell receptor beta chains derived from one specimen sequenced in a study of metastatic and nonmetastatic thyroid tumors. No treatment of any kind had been given to any patient before thyroid surgery. TCRdb re-called the PCR reads through MiXCR. The table lists 21,000 or so clones, approximately 14% of them singletons, with roughly a fifth in the top ten. Sequenced sample: blood. The receptors shown here come from a female donor with papillary thyroid cancer or a benign thyroid nodule (not recorded which). Some clones in this sample may be carry-over from other donors' samples.

This clone was recorded many times. The rearrangement links TRBV20-1 to TRBJ2-7; either TRBD1 or TRBD2 may supply D (5 bases each). The germline V gene encodes CDR1 DFQATT and CDR2 SNEGSKA (reference sequence). This CDR3 spans 11 amino acids. Trimming removed 5 bases from V and 5 bases from J, with 10 bases in between. CDR3 loop: CSAGGRNEQYF. Here the CDR3 DNA reads TGCAGTGCTGGGGGAAGAAACGAGCAGTACTTC.

This clone appeared many times. V is TRBV20-1 and J is TRBJ2-1; tentatively, D is TRBD2 (5 bases). The CDR3 totals 12 residues. Germline V lookup: CDR1 DFQATT, CDR2 SNEGSKA (reference sequence). V lost 5 bases, J lost 9 bases, and 14 bases lay in between. CDR3 protein: CSAALAEFEQFF. The CDR3 DNA reads TGCAGTGCTGCCCTAGCAGAATTTGAGCAGTTCTTC.

The J gene is TRBJ2-7, the V gene TRBV20-1; the D call may be TRBD1 or TRBD2 (5 bases each). V lost 5 bases and J 1 base, leaving 12 bases between the germline ends. The CDR3 runs to 13 residues. Germline CDR1 reads DFQATT; CDR2 reads SNEGSKA (reference sequence). CDR3 in DNA: TGCAGTGCTGTACGGGGCGGTTCCTACGAGCAGTACTTC. It codes for CSAVRGGSYEQYF.

This chain connects TRBV3-1 to TRBJ2-2; 8 positions match TRBD2. From germline, CDR1 is LGHDT and CDR2 YNNKEL (reference sequence). V dropped 4 bases and J dropped 2; count of bases not matched to a gene: 9. This CDR3 has 17 residues. CDR3 amino acids: CASSRNAGGSNTGELFF. Written as DNA, the CDR3 is TGTGCCAGCAGCCGGAACGCGGGGGGCTCCAACACCGGGGAGCTGTTTTTT.

This clone was observed a few times. The same CDR3 arises from other DNA sequences in this sample as well. The chain joins TRBV6-5 to TRBJ2-7; a weak D match, TRBD2 (5 bases). The CDR3 sequence is 17 residues long. Germline V gene sequence: CDR1 MNHEY, CDR2 SVGAGI. Between the trimmed V and J ends, which lost 0 bases and 1 base, there was a span of 16 bases. In nucleotides, the CDR3 is TGTGCCAGCAGTTACTCGGGTTCTCGGGGTGGGTCCTACGAGCAGTACTTC. It specifies CASSYSGSRGGSYEQYF.

This clone was found a few times. The chain is built from TRBV12-3 or TRBV12-4 and TRBJ1-1; unclear D gene. This CDR3 region has 13 residues. V was trimmed by 6 bases and J by 8 bases, leaving 16 bases between them. CDR3 DNA sequence: TGTGCCAGCAGCCGTACAAGACATGGCGAAGCTTTCTTT. Encoded protein: CASSRTRHGEAFF.

In the case of this clone: A junction boundary mismatches the germline segment, possibly from a read error. This chain connects TRBV11-2 to TRBJ1-1; TRBD1 matches at 10 bases. Germline CDR1 and CDR2: SGHAT and FQNNGV. This CDR3 has 15 residues. CDR3: CASSYGTGVDTEAFF. CDR3 DNA sequence: TGTGCCAGCAGCTATGGGACAGGGGTGGACACTGAAGCCTTCTTT.

In this sample, this clone turned up a few times. This may stem from a read error, because a much larger clone lies one nucleotide away. This rearrangement joins TRBV14 to TRBJ2-3; D unclear. The CDR3 runs to 15 residues. Germline-derived CDR1 and CDR2 are SGHDN and FVKESK. CDR3 in DNA: TGTGCCATCAGCCAAGATTGGCGTAGCACAGATACGCAGTATTTT. Translated, it gives CAISQDWRSTDTQYF.

This clone has only a few counts. This chain uses TRBV19 with TRBJ2-7, with D perhaps given as TRBD1 or TRBD2 (5 bases each). Trimming removed 5 bases at V and 3 bases at J, with 17 bases between. The CDR3 length is 15 residues. In germline, CDR1 is LNHDA, CDR2 SQIVND (reference sequence). The CDR3 nucleotides read TGTGCCAGTAGTCCCACCGGGACCGGGTACTACGAGCAGTACTTC. Protein product: CASSPTGTGYYEQYF. The full variable domain, completed using reference TRBV19 and TRBJ2-7, is DGGITQSPKYLFRKEGQNVTLSCEQNLNHDAMYWYRQDPGQGLRLIYYSQIVNDFQKGDIAEGYSVSREKKESFPLTVTSAQKNPTAFYLCASSPTGTGYYEQYFGPGTRLTVT.

In its sample, this clone was seen many times. The chain couples TRBV6-4 to TRBJ2-1, with TRBD2 matching 7 bases. V trimming: 4 bases; J trimming: 0 bases; junction bases outside the gene matches: 6. The V gene's germline CDR1 is MRHNA and CDR2 SNTAGT. The length of the CDR3 is 16 residues. CDR3 DNA sequence: TGTGCCAGCAGTGGGGGGGGACCCCGCTCCTACAATGAGCAGTTCTTC. The encoded protein is CASSGGGPRSYNEQFF.

This clone came up many times. The genes are TRBV7-9 and TRBJ2-7; D not certain. CDR3 length equals 13 residues. The V end lost 4 bases, the J end lost 0 bases, and 7 bases lay between the germline ends. The V gene's germline CDR1 is SEHNR and CDR2 FQNEAQ (reference sequence). The CDR3 protein is CASSSGTSYEQYF. For the CDR3, the DNA is TGTGCCAGCAGCTCCGGAACCTCCTACGAGCAGTACTTC.

The table lists this clone with a few counts. This rearrangement joins TRBV7-8 to TRBJ2-2, with 13 bases lining up with TRBD2. V lost 4 bases to trimming and J lost 7 bases; unmatched junction nucleotides: 0. CDR3 length: 14 amino acids. From germline, CDR1 is SGHVS and CDR2 FQNEAQ. CDR3 in DNA: TGTGCCAGCAGCTGGACTAGCGGGGGCGGGGAGCTGTTTTTT. This translates into CASSWTSGGGELFF.

At least ten counts were recorded for this clone. The same CDR3 arises from other DNA sequences in this sample as well. This chain uses TRBV5-4 with TRBJ1-1, with 9 bases fitting TRBD1. The CDR3 runs to 14 residues. The V segment lost 4 bases and the J segment 10 bases; nucleotides outside the gene matches: 11. CDR1 and CDR2 from the germline V gene are SGHNT and YYREEE (reference sequence). CDR3 sequence reads: CASSTRTGDWPAFF. CDR3 in DNA: TGTGCCAGCAGCACCAGGACAGGGGATTGGCCAGCTTTCTTT.

This clone has a count of ten or more. This could be a read error, since a much larger clone is one nucleotide away. DNA of the CDR3: TGCGCCAGCACCGAGCCAATGGGGAATAATTACGAGCAGTACTTC. Translation gives CASTEPMGNNYEQYF. This chain connects TRBV6-2 or TRBV6-3 to TRBJ2-7; D unclear. CDR1 and CDR2 from the germline V gene are MNHEY and SVGEGT. This CDR3 is 15 amino acids long.

This clone was counted ten times or more. The chain recombines TRBV2 with TRBJ2-1; TRBD1 aligns across 9 bases. Germline CDR1 and CDR2: SNHLY and FYNNEI. This CDR3 is 17 amino acids long. V dropped 2 bases and J dropped 4; count of bases not matched to a gene: 9. CDR3 region: CASSELTGTGFYNEQFF. CDR3 DNA: TGTGCCAGCAGTGAATTGACCGGGACAGGGTTTTACAATGAGCAGTTCTTC.

This clone was detected only a few times. At one boundary the junction diverges from the germline segment, which might be a read error. The V and J genes are TRBV12-3 or TRBV12-4 and TRBJ2-2; D possibly corresponds to TRBD1 (6 bases). The CDR3 totals 15 residues. CDR3 sequence reads: CASSRSTGLTAELFF. CDR3 nucleotide sequence: TGTGCCAGCAGCCGTAGTACAGGGTTGACCGCGGAGCTGTTTTTT.

This clone was recorded at least ten times. CDR3 DNA sequence: TGTGCCAGCCAACGGAGCAGCACCTACAATGAGCAGTTCTTC. It yields the protein CASQRSSTYNEQFF. V is TRBV6-1 and J is TRBJ2-1; D gene unclear. V was trimmed by 8 bases and J by 2 bases, leaving 13 bases between them. Germline V CDR1 and CDR2: MNHNS, SASEGT. The CDR3 consists of 14 residues.